This T cell receptor beta chain was captured by sequencing in a study of blood T cell repertoires in COVID-19. About the study: In each case, the material was cDNA or gDNA derived from T cells, B-cell-depleted T cells, or PBMCs.

Germline V gives CDR1 KGHSH, CDR2 LQKENI. This CDR3 is 15 amino acids long. With V trimmed by 6 bases and J by 3 bases, 8 bases remained unmatched. Clones were read by immunoSEQ multiplex PCR, and TCRdb kept only the in-frame ones, dropping some. The sample has over 120,000 clones, 84% seen once. The source of this sequence is a man in his 60s with active or convalescent COVID-19. The chain joins TRBV18 to TRBJ2-1; 7 positions match TRBD1. The material sequenced was peripheral blood. In DNA form, the CDR3 reads TGTGCCAGCTCCCAGAGGAGACAGGGCTACAATGAGCAGTTCTTC. Translating it yields CASSQRRQGYNEQFF.